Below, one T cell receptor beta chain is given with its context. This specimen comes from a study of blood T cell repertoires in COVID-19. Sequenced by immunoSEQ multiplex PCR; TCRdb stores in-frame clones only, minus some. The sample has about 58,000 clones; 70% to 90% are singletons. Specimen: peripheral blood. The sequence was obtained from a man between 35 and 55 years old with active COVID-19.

CDR3 nucleotides: TGTGCCAGCAGCCCCCTCCAGGGGGCAGTCCCAAGAAACGAGCAGTACTTC. Amino acids: CASSPLQGAVPRNEQYF. The chain joins TRBV7-2 to TRBJ2-7; TRBD1 agrees at 8 bases. The V and J ends lost 5 bases and 5 bases, in that order; junction bases with no gene match: 17. The germline V gene encodes CDR1 SGHTA and CDR2 FQGNSA. The CDR3 runs to 17 residues.